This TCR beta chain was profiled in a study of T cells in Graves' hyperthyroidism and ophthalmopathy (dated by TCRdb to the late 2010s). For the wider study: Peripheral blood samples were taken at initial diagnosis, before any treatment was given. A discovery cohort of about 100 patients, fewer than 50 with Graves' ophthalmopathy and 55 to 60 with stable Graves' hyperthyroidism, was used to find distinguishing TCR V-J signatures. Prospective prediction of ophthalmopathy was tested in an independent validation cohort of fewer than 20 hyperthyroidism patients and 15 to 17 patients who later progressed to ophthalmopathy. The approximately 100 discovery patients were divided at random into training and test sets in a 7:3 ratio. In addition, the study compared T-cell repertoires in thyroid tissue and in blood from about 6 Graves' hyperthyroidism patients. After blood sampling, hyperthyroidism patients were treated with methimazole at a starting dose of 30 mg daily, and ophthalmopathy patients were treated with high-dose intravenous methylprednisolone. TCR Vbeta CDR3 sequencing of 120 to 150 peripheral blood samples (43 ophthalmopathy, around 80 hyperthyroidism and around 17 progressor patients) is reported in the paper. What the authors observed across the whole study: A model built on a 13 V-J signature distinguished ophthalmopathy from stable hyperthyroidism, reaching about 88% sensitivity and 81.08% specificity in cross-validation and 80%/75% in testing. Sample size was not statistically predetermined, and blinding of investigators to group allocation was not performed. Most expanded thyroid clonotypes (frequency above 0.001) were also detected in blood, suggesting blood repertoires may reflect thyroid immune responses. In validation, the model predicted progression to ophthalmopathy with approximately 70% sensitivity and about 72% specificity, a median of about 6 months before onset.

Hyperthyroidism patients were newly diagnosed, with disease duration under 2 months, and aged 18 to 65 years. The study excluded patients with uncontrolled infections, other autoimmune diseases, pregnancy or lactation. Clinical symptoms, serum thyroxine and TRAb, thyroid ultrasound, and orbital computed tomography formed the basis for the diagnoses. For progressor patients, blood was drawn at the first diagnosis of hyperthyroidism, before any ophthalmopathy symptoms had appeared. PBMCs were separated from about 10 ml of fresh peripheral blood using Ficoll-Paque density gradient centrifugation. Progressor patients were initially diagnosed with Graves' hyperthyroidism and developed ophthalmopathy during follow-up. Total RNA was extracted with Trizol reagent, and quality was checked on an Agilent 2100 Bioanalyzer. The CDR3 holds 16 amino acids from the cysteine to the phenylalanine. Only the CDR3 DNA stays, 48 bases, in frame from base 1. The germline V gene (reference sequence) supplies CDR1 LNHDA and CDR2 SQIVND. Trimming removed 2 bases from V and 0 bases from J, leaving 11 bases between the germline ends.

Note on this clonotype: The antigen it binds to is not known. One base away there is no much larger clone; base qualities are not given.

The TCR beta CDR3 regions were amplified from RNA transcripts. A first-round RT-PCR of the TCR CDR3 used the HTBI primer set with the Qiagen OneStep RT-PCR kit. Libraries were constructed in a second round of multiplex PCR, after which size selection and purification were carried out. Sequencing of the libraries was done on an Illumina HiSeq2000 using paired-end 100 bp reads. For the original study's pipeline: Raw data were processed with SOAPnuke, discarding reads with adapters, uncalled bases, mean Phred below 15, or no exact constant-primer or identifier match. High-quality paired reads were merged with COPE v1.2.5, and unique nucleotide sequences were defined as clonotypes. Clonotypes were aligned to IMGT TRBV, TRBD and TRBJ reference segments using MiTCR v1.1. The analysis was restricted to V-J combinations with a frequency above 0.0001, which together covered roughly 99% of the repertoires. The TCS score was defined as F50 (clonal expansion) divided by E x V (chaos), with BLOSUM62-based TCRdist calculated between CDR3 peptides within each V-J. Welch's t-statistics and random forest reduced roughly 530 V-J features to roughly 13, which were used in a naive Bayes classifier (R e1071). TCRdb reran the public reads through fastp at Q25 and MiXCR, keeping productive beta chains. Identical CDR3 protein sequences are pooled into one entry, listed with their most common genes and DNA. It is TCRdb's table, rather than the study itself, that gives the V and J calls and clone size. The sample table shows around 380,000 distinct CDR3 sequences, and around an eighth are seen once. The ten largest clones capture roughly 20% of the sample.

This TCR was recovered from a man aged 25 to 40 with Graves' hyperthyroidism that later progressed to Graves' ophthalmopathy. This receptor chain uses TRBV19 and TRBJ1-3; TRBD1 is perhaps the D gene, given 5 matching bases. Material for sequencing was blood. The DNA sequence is TGTGCCAGTAGTATACAGGGTCTTAACTCTGGAAACACCATATATTTT. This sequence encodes CASSIQGLNSGNTIYF.